The next 15 T cell receptor beta chains were all read from a single sample in a study of T cells in tumors after PD-1 blockade. The repertoire was sequenced with immunoSEQ multiplex PCR; TCRdb's copy has only in-frame clones and lacks some. This table holds about 47,000 clones, roughly three quarters found once. The source material was PBMCs, sampled before anti-PD-1 treatment. Source of these receptors: a human donor with basal cell carcinoma.

The J gene is TRBJ2-5, the V gene TRBV10-3; D gene ambiguous. The CDR3 is made up of 15 amino acids. Germline values: CDR1 ENHRY, CDR2 SYGVKD. The V and J ends lost 4 bases and 2 bases respectively, with 14 bases between them. CDR3 loop: CAISAQDGVQETQYF. In nucleotides, the CDR3 is TGTGCCATCAGTGCCCAGGACGGAGTTCAAGAGACCCAGTACTTC.

V gene TRBV19 combines with J gene TRBJ1-3, with a tentative D call TRBD1 (5 bases). This CDR3 spans 13 amino acids. CDR1 LNHDA and CDR2 SQIVND come from the germline V gene (reference sequence). Trimming shortened V by 7 bases and J by 2 bases, and 9 bases separated the two germline ends. The CDR3 nucleotides read TGTGCCAGTAATCAGGGCGCTGGAAACACCATATATTTT. Its translation: CASNQGAGNTIYF. Full variable domain (rest looked up from reference TRBV19 and TRBJ1-3): DGGITQSPKYLFRKEGQNVTLSCEQNLNHDAMYWYRQDPGQGLRLIYYSQIVNDFQKGDIAEGYSVSREKKESFPLTVTSAQKNPTAFYLCASNQGAGNTIYFGEGSWLTVV.

The CDR3 nucleotides are TGTGCCAGAGCAGGGTGGGGAAGCACTGAAGCTTTCTTT. Protein: CARAGWGSTEAFF. The chain recombines TRBV19 with TRBJ1-1, with D perhaps matching TRBD1 (5 bases). This CDR3 comprises 13 residues. Germline CDR1 and CDR2: LNHDA and SQIVND (reference sequence). Trimming took 9 bases from V and 4 from J, leaving 15 bases between them.

The chain combines TRBV3-1 (or the pseudogene TRBV3-2) with TRBJ2-2; D uncertain. Trimming cost V 4 bases and J 3 bases, with 9 bases left between them. The CDR3 loop spans 14 amino acids. Germline V gene sequence: CDR1 LGHDT, CDR2 YNNKEL (reference sequence). Here the CDR3 reads CASSLTHYTGELFF. CDR3 coding DNA: TGTGCCAGCAGCCTAACTCACTACACCGGGGAGCTGTTTTTT.

The V call is TRBV6-5, the J call TRBJ1-2, with D hard to call. Germline-derived CDR1 and CDR2 are MNHEY and SVGAGI. CDR3 length equals 11 residues. The V and J ends lost 5 bases and 7 bases respectively, with 8 bases between them. CDR3 nucleotide sequence: TGTGCCAGCAGTCCGACTCCTGGCTACACCTTC. It yields the protein CASSPTPGYTF.

V and J are TRBV2 and TRBJ1-5; no firm D call. In germline, CDR1 is SNHLY, CDR2 FYNNEI. V was trimmed by 2 bases and J by 7 bases, leaving 9 bases between them. The CDR3 spans 13 residues. CDR3 in amino acids: CASSELLGQPQHF. CDR3 DNA sequence: TGTGCCAGCAGTGAATTGTTGGGCCAGCCCCAGCATTTT.

A single count supports this clone. The CDR3 reads CASSSRSGSGETQYF. CDR3 DNA: TGTGCCAGCAGCTCACGTAGCGGGAGCGGGGAGACCCAGTACTTC. This chain joins TRBV13 and TRBJ2-5; 9 nucleotides line up with TRBD2. The ends lost 4 bases at V and 5 bases at J; junction bases unmatched: 8. Germline assignment: CDR1 PRHDT and CDR2 FYEKMQ (reference sequence). This CDR3 is 15 amino acids long.

The chain links TRBV5-1 to TRBJ1-5; perhaps TRBD1 as D (5 bases). CDR3 length: 15 residues. The V gene lost 4 bases and the J gene lost 4 bases, with 15 bases spanning the gap. In germline, CDR1 is SGHRS, CDR2 YFSETQ. The CDR3 sequence: CASSRGDGGNQPQHF. The CDR3 nucleotides read TGCGCCAGCAGCCGAGGGGACGGAGGTAATCAGCCCCAGCATTTT.

The V gene is TRBV11-2, the J gene TRBJ2-7, with TRBD2 matching 11 bases. V gave up 1 base and J gave up 4 bases; unmatched junction bases: 6. The CDR3 runs 16 residues. Germline V gene lookup returns CDR1 SGHAT and CDR2 FQNNGV. The CDR3, as DNA: TGTGCCAGCAGCTTAGCCACGGGGACTAGCGGTTACGAGCAGTACTTC. As protein: CASSLATGTSGYEQYF. Complete variable domain (other parts from reference TRBV11-2 and TRBJ2-7): EAGVAQSPRYKIIEKRQSVAFWCNPISGHATLYWYQQILGQGPKLLIQFQNNGVVDDSQLPKDRFSAERLKGVDSTLKIQPAKLEDSAVYLCASSLATGTSGYEQYFGPGTRLTVT.

J is TRBJ1-1 and V is TRBV18; D gene ambiguous. V was trimmed by 0 bases and J by 2 bases, leaving 10 bases between them. This CDR3 is built from 15 residues. The germline gives CDR1 KGHSH, CDR2 LQKENI. The CDR3 coding sequence is TGTGCCAGCTCACCACCGGTCAGATCCAACACTGAAGCTTTCTTT. Translated, it gives CASSPPVRSNTEAFF.

In this sample, this clone turned up a few times. The DNA is omitted, as the CDR3 cannot be located on it reliably, and the CDR3 follows TCRdb's listing. V usage is TRBV2 and J usage is TRBJ1-2; TRBD1, the table's D call, was not compared with the DNA. Germline V gene lookup returns CDR1 SNHLY and CDR2 FYNNEI. Including both end residues, the CDR3 is 13 amino acids long. The CDR3: CASSVGQGSRHTF.

This chain links TRBV21-1 with TRBJ1-1; TRBD1 is taken as the D call from the table, unchecked against the DNA. TRBV21-1 is tagged as a pseudogene. The CDR3 sequence is 15 residues long. Here the CDR3 DNA reads TGTGCCAGCAGCACAATGACAGATACTAACACTGAAGCTTTCTTT. The encoded protein is CASSTMTDTNTEAFF.

V is TRBV7-3 and J is TRBJ2-3, with 10 nucleotides matching TRBD2. Germline CDR1 reads SGHTA; CDR2 reads FQGTGA. CDR3 length equals 16 residues. Unmatched junction bases numbered 10, after V lost 4 bases and J lost 6 bases. CDR3 residues: CASSSGTSEKLDTQYF. The CDR3 DNA follows: TGTGCCAGCAGCTCCGGGACTAGCGAGAAGTTGGATACGCAGTATTTT. The whole variable domain, filled in from reference TRBV7-3 and TRBJ2-3, reads GAGVSQTPSNKVTEKGKYVELRCDPISGHTALYWYRQSLGQGPEFLIYFQGTGAADDSGLPNDRFFAVRPEGSVSTLKIQRTERGDSAVYLCASSSGTSEKLDTQYFGPGTRLTVL.

The chain links TRBV19 to TRBJ2-1; 7 bases map to TRBD2. Germline trimming cut 9 bases from V and 1 base from J; bases unmatched to any gene: 6. Germline V gene sequence: CDR1 LNHDA, CDR2 SQIVND (reference sequence). The length of the CDR3 is 14 residues. CDR3 loop: CASREGGSYNEQFF. The CDR3, as DNA: TGTGCCAGCAGGGAGGGCGGGTCCTACAATGAGCAGTTCTTC.

This chain joins TRBV30 and TRBJ1-3; no clear D gene. Germline CDR1 reads GTSNPN; CDR2 reads SVGIG (reference sequence). V was clipped by 3 bases and J by 7 bases, with 16 bases between them. CDR3 length: 14 amino acids. The DNA of the CDR3 is TGTGCCTGGAGACTCGGAGGGTTAAGTAACACCATATATTTT. It is translated as CAWRLGGLSNTIYF.